These 17 T cell receptor beta chains were all obtained from the same sample, sequenced in a study of cytomegalovirus exposure and HLA in healthy donors. The PCR employed 60 Vbeta primers together with 13 Jbeta primers. TCRdb's copy holds only in-frame clones and misses some; the assay was immunoSEQ multiplex PCR. The data contain about 130,000 clones, 73% of them singletons. Material: PBMCs. Every receptor here comes from a man between 60 and 70 years old in good health and CMV-seropositive.

CDR3 DNA: TGTGCCAGCAGTTTGATAGTGGGAGTGAACACTGAAGCTTTCTTT. Translating it yields CASSLIVGVNTEAFF. The chain recombines TRBV28 with TRBJ1-1; D is unclear. This CDR3 is built from 15 residues. With 3 bases removed from V and 0 bases from J, the gap between germline ends came to 11 bases. Germline V lookup: CDR1 MDHEN, CDR2 SYDVKM.

The chain combines TRBV6-1 with TRBJ1-5; 9 positions agree with TRBD1. Germline CDR1 MNHNS, CDR2 SASEGT. The CDR3 runs 14 residues. Losses at the gene ends were 9 bases for V and 7 bases for J; bases not matched to a gene: 10. For the CDR3, the DNA is TGTGCCAGTCAAGGACAGGGGTTTTTGCAGCCCCAGCATTTT. This gives the protein CASQGQGFLQPQHF.

This sequence joins TRBV6-1 and TRBJ1-5, with D uncertain. The CDR3 contains 13 residues. Trimming removed 2 bases from V and 2 bases from J, with 4 bases in between. The V gene's germline CDR1 is MNHNS and CDR2 SASEGT. CDR3 nucleotides: TGTGCCAGCAGTGAACATGGCAATCAGCCCCAGCATTTT. Its protein product is CASSEHGNQPQHF.

The rearrangement uses TRBV5-1 and TRBJ1-5, with unresolved D. Deletions cut 0 bases from V and 4 bases from J, with 11 bases between. Germline CDR1 is SGHRS and CDR2 is YFSETQ. The CDR3 runs to 15 residues. The CDR3 bases are TGCGCCAGCAGCTTGGTGGGAGGTGCGAATCAGCCCCAGCATTTT. Translated: CASSLVGGANQPQHF.

The sample holds a few counts of this clone. The rearrangement uses TRBV28 and TRBJ1-4; 7 nucleotides line up with TRBD1. Unmatched junction bases numbered 6, after V lost 6 bases and J lost 5 bases. Germline CDR1 MDHEN, CDR2 SYDVKM. The CDR3 totals 14 residues. CDR3 bases: TGTGCCAGCAGCAAACAGGGGTTCAATGAAAAACTGTTTTTT. Amino acid sequence: CASSKQGFNEKLFF.

This chain links TRBV28 with TRBJ1-4; 8 bases agree with TRBD1. The CDR3 sequence is 15 residues long. The germline V gene encodes CDR1 MDHEN and CDR2 SYDVKM. Losses at the gene ends were 3 bases for V and 7 bases for J; bases not matched to a gene: 7. This CDR3 is CASSFAGQDFEKLFF. DNA of the CDR3: TGTGCCAGCAGTTTCGCGGGACAGGATTTTGAAAAACTGTTTTTT.

The rearrangement links TRBV2 to TRBJ1-2; possibly TRBD1 for D (5 bases). Germline V lookup: CDR1 SNHLY, CDR2 FYNNEI. The CDR3 spans 13 residues. V was trimmed by 3 bases and J by 4 bases, leaving 9 bases between them. The CDR3, as DNA: TGTGCCAGCAGTGATCAGGGATCCTATGGCTACACCTTC. Protein: CASSDQGSYGYTF.

This sequence joins TRBV4-2 and TRBJ2-5; 11 bases line up with TRBD2. Per the germline V gene, CDR1 is LGHNA and CDR2 is YNFKEQ. The trim removed 3 bases at V and 3 bases at J, leaving 6 bases unmatched. This CDR3 has 16 amino acids. Here the CDR3 DNA reads TGTGCCAGCAGCCACACACTAGCGGGGGTAAAAGAGACCCAGTACTTC. This sequence encodes CASSHTLAGVKETQYF.

The genes are TRBV7-2 and TRBJ2-7; D is possibly TRBD2 (5 bases). V shed 8 bases and J shed 7 bases, with 15 bases lying between them. Germline assignment: CDR1 SGHTA and CDR2 FQGNSA. This CDR3 is 12 amino acids long. Here the CDR3 reads CASSRGFGEQYF. The CDR3 nucleotides are TGTGCCAGCTCGCGAGGGTTCGGTGAGCAGTACTTC.

This chain links TRBV6-1 with TRBJ1-1, with D maybe TRBD1 (6 bases). This CDR3 contains 13 residues. CDR1 and CDR2 (germline): MNHNS, SASEGT. V lost 7 bases to trimming and J lost 1 base, with 10 bases between them. Here the CDR3 DNA reads TGTGCCAGCACCAGGGGCCCGAACACTGAAGCTTTCTTT. It codes for CASTRGPNTEAFF.

This clone was found once. The rearrangement joins TRBV5-7 to TRBJ1-1; TRBD1 is a possible D gene (5 bases). TRBV5-7 belongs to the ORF category, with a function that is uncertain. There are 15 residues in the CDR3. V was trimmed by 0 bases and J by 4 bases, leaving 13 bases between them. The CDR3: CASSLVHRRGTEAFF. The CDR3 coding sequence is TGTGCCAGCAGCTTGGTGCATCGGAGGGGCACTGAAGCTTTCTTT.

This clone was observed a handful of times. CDR3 sequence reads: CASSKLRNTQYF. The CDR3 DNA reads TGTGCCAGCAGCAAACTGAGAAATACGCAGTATTTT. V gene TRBV9 combines with J gene TRBJ2-3; no clear D. The CDR3 has 12 amino acids. The V gene lost 4 bases and the J gene lost 7 bases, with 10 bases spanning the gap. The germline V gene encodes CDR1 SGDLS and CDR2 YYNGEE.

This chain uses TRBV6-1 with TRBJ2-1; tentative D call: TRBD2 (6 bases). V lost 8 bases to trimming and J lost 0 bases, with 11 bases between them. Per the germline V gene, CDR1 is MNHNS and CDR2 is SASEGT. The CDR3 loop spans 14 amino acids. This CDR3 reads CASGAGSSYNEQFF. CDR3 DNA: TGTGCCAGCGGGGCGGGGAGCTCCTACAATGAGCAGTTCTTC.

CDR3 residues: CASSSDSGYEQYF. CDR3 sequence (DNA): TGTGCCAGCAGTTCGGATTCGGGATACGAGCAGTACTTC. The chain links TRBV7-3 to TRBJ2-7, with a possible D match to TRBD2 (5 bases). V was trimmed by 6 bases and J by 4 bases, leaving 13 bases between them. In germline, CDR1 is SGHTA, CDR2 FQGTGA. The CDR3 consists of 13 residues.

The V call is TRBV5-4, the J call TRBJ1-3, with TRBD1 matching 8 bases. The CDR3 loop spans 16 amino acids. V gave up 4 bases and J gave up 8 bases; unmatched junction bases: 14. Germline CDR1 reads SGHNT; CDR2 reads YYREEE (reference sequence). The CDR3 reads CASSPSGTGLLDTIYF. The CDR3 DNA sequence: TGTGCCAGCAGCCCGTCCGGGACAGGTTTATTGGACACCATATATTTT.

This chain connects TRBV5-1 to TRBJ2-2; D is uncertain. CDR1 and CDR2 from the germline V gene are SGHRS and YFSETQ. With 2 bases removed from V and 1 base from J, the gap between germline ends came to 9 bases. This CDR3 is built from 15 residues. CDR3 sequence (DNA): TGCGCCAGCAGCTTCAGAGGAATGAACACCGGGGAGCTGTTTTTT. Translated: CASSFRGMNTGELFF.

This clone was found a few times. The V gene is TRBV5-6, the J gene TRBJ1-2; no firm D call. Trimming took 0 bases from V and 4 from J, leaving 13 bases between them. Per the germline V gene, CDR1 is SGHDT and CDR2 is YYEEEE. The CDR3 spans 15 residues. The DNA of the CDR3 is TGTGCCAGCAGCTTGGAGGATGCGGGGAGCTATGGCTACACCTTC. Its translation is CASSLEDAGSYGYTF.